The source of this T cell receptor (beta chain) is a study of blood T cell repertoires in COVID-19. For the study at large: Italy, Spain and the United States were the sources of the convalescent and acute COVID-19 samples. The cDNA or gDNA used as material had been derived from T cells, B-cell-depleted T cells, or PBMCs.

This clone was detected a few times. In the original analysis: Amplification with reference gene primers provided the estimates of nucleated cell counts. TCRdb's copy holds only in-frame clones and misses some; the assay was immunoSEQ multiplex PCR. The V and J calls and clone size come from that table; D and trimming were worked out from the DNA. The sample lists 300,000 or so clones, more than 75% occurring once. V lost 2 bases, J lost 5 bases, and 11 bases lay in between. CDR1 and CDR2 (germline): SGHDT, YYEEEE. This CDR3 spans 14 amino acids. The sequenced sample consisted of peripheral blood. The sequence was obtained from a man aged 70 or older with acute or convalescent COVID-19. The chain recombines TRBV5-6 with TRBJ1-5; TRBD1 is a possible D gene (5 bases). The DNA for the CDR3 is TGTGCCAGCAGCTTAGGGGTAACGGATCAGCCCCAGCATTTT. Its protein is CASSLGVTDQPQHF.